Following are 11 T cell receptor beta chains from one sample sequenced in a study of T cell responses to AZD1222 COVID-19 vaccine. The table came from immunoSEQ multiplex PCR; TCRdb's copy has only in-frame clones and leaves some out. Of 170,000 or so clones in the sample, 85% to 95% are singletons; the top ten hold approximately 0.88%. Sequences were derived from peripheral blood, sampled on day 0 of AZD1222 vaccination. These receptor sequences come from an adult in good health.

The CDR3 DNA sequence: TGTGCCAGCAGCTCTTCGGGTGCAGATACGCAGTATTTT. Protein product: CASSSSGADTQYF. The rearrangement links TRBV7-2 to TRBJ2-3; no reliable D call. Per germline, CDR1 SGHTA and CDR2 FQGNSA. Trimming left V 4 bases short and J 4 bases short, with 9 bases between. The CDR3 is made up of 13 amino acids.

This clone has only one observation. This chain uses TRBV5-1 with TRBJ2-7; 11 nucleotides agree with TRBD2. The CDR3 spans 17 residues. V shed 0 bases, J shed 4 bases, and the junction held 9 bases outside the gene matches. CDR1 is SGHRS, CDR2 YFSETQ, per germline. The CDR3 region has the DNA TGCGCCAGCAGCTTGGCCTTGGTAGCGGGGGGGCCTTACGAGCAGTACTTC. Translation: CASSLALVAGGPYEQYF.

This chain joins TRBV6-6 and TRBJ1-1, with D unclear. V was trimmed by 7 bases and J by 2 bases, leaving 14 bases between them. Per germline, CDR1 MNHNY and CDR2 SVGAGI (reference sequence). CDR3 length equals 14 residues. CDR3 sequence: CASNLAGHNTEAFF. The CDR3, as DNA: TGTGCCAGCAACTTGGCCGGGCACAACACTGAAGCTTTCTTT.

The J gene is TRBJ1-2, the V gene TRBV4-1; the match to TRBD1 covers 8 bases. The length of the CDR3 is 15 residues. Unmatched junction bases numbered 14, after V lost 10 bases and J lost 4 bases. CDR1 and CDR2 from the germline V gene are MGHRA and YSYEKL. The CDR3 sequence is CATAAMVDRGYGYTF. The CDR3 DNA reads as TGCGCCACTGCAGCCATGGTCGACAGGGGCTATGGCTACACCTTC.

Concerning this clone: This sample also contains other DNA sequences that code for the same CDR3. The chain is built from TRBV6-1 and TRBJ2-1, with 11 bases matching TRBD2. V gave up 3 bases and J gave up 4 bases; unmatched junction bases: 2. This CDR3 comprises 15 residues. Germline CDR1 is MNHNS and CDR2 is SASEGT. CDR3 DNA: TGTGCCAGCAGTGAGCTAGCGGGGGGTTACAATGAGCAGTTCTTC. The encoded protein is CASSELAGGYNEQFF.

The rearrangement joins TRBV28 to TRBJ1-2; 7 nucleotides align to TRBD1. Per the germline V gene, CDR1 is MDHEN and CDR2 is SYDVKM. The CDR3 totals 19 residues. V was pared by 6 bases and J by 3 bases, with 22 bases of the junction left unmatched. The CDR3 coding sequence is TGTGCCAGCAGCCACCCACAGGGGTGGGAGTCGAACCTAGACTATGGCTACACCTTC. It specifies CASSHPQGWESNLDYGYTF.

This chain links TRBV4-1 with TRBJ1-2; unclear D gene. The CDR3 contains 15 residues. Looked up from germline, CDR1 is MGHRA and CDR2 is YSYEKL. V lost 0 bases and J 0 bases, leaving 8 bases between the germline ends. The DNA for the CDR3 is TGCGCCAGCAGCCAAGATTTCCGAGCTAACTATGGCTACACCTTC. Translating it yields CASSQDFRANYGYTF.

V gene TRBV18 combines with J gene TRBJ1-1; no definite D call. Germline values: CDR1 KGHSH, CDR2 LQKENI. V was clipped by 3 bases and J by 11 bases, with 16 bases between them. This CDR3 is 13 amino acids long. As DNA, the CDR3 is TGTGCCAGCTCACCTAGTTCAGTAGTCTGGGCTTTCTTT. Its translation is CASSPSSVVWAFF.

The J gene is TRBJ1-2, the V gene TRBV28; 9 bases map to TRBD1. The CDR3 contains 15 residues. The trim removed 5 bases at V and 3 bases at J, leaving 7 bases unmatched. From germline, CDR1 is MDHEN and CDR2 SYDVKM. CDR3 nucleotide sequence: TGTGCCAGCAGTCGTAGGGACAGGGTTGACTATGGCTACACCTTC. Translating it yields CASSRRDRVDYGYTF.

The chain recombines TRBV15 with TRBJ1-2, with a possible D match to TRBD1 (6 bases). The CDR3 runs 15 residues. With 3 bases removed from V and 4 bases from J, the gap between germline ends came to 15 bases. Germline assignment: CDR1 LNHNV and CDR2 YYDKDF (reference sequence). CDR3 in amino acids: CATSSGPTGSYGYTF. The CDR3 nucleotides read TGTGCCACCAGCAGTGGGCCCACAGGGTCCTATGGCTACACCTTC.

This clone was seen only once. The CDR3 nucleotides read TGTGCCTGGAGTCCCCTCCAGACAGGGGGCGCAGAGGAGACCCAGTACTTC. This codes for CAWSPLQTGGAEETQYF. This sequence joins TRBV30 and TRBJ2-5; TRBD1 matches at 10 bases. CDR1 is GTSNPN and CDR2 is SVGIG in the germline V gene (reference sequence). Unmatched junction bases numbered 14, after V lost 2 bases and J lost 5 bases. CDR3 length: 17 residues.